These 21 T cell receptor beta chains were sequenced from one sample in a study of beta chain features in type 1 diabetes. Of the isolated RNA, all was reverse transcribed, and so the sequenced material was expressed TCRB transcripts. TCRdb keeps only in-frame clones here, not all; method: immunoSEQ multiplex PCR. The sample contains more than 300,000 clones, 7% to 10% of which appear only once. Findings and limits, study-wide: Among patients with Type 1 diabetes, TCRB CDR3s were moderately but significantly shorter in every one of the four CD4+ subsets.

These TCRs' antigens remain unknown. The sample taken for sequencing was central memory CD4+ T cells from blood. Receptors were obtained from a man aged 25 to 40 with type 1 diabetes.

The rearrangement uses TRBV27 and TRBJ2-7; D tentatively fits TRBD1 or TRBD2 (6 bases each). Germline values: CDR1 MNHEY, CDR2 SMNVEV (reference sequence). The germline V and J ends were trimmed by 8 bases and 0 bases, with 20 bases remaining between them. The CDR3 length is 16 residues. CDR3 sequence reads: CASRKGDSQSSYEQYF. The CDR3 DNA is TGTGCCAGCCGAAAGGGGGACTCCCAGAGCTCCTACGAGCAGTACTTC.

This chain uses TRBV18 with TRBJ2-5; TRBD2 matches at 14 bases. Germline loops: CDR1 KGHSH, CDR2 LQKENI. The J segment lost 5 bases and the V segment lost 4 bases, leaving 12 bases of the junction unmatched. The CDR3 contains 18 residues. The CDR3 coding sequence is TGTGCCAGCTCACTACGGGGGACTAGCGGGGGAGAGGAGGAGACCCAGTACTTC. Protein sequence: CASSLRGTSGGEEETQYF.

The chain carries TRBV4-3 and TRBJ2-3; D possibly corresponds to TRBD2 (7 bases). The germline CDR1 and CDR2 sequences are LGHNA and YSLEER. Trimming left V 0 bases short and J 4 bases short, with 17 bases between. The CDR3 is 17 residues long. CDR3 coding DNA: TGCGCCAGCAGCCAAGATGGGCGGGGGCGATCTGCAGATACGCAGTATTTT. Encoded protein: CASSQDGRGRSADTQYF.

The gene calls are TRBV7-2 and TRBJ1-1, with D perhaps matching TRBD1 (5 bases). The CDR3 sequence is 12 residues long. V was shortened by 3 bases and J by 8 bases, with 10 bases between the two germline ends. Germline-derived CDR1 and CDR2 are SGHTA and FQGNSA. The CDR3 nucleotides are TGTGCCAGCAGCTTTACAGGCGCAGAAGCTTTCTTT. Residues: CASSFTGAEAFF.

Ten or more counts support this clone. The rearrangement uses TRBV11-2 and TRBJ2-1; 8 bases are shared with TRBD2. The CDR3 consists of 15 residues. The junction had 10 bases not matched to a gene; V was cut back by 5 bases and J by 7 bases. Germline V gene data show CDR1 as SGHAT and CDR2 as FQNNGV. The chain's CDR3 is CASSPTSGYGNEQFF. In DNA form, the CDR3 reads TGTGCCAGCAGCCCTACTAGCGGCTACGGGAATGAGCAGTTCTTC.

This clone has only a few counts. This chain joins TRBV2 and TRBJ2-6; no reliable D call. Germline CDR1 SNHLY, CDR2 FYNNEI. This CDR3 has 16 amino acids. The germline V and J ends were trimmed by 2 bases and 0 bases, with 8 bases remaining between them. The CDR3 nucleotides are TGTGCCAGCAGTGAATTAGAGCTCTCTGGGGCCAACGTCCTGACTTTC. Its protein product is CASSELELSGANVLTF.

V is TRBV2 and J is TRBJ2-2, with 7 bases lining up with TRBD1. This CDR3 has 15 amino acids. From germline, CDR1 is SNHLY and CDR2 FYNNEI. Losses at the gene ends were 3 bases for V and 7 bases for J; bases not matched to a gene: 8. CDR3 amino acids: CASSDFTGAIGELFF. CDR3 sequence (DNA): TGTGCCAGCAGTGACTTCACAGGGGCGATCGGGGAGCTGTTTTTT.

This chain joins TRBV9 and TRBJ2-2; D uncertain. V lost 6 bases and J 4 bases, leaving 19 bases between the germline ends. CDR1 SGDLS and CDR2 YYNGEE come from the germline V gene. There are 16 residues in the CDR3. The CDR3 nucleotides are TGTGCCAGCACCACCTCGTTAGGATCCGCCACCGGGGAGCTGTTTTTT. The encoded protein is CASTTSLGSATGELFF.

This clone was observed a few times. CDR3: CASSPQGVLGDTQYF. The CDR3 bases are TGTGCCAGCTCCCCCCAAGGGGTACTGGGAGATACGCAGTATTTT. The chain employs TRBV6-1 and TRBJ2-3; TRBD1 might be the D (5 bases). Germline CDR1 and CDR2: MNHNS and SASEGT. This CDR3 has 15 amino acids. V lost 8 bases, J lost 5 bases, and 20 bases lay in between.

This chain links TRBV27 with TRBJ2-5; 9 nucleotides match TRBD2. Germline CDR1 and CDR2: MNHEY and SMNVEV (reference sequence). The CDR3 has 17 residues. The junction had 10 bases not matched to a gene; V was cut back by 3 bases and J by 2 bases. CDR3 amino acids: CASSFSGSLAGQETQYF. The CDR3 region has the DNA TGTGCCAGCAGTTTTTCTGGCTCACTAGCGGGTCAAGAGACCCAGTACTTC.

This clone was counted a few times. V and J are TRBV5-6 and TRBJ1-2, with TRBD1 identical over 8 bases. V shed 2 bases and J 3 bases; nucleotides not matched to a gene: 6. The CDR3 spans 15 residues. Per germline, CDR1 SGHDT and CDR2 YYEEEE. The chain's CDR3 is CASSFYGQGYYGYTF. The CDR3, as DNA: TGTGCCAGCAGCTTCTACGGACAGGGTTACTATGGCTACACCTTC.

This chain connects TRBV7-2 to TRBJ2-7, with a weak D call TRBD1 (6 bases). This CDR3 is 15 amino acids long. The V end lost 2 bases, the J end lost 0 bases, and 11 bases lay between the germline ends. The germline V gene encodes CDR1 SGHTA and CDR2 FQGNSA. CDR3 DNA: TGTGCCAGCAGCTTACAGGGGTCCAGCTCCTACGAGCAGTACTTC. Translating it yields CASSLQGSSSYEQYF.

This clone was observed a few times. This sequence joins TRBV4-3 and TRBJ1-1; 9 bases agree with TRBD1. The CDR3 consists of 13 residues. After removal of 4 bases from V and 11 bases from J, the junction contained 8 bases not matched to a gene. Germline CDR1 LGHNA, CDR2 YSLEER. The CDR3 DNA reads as TGCGCCAGCAGCCTCGAGGGACAGGGAACGGCTTTCTTT. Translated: CASSLEGQGTAFF.

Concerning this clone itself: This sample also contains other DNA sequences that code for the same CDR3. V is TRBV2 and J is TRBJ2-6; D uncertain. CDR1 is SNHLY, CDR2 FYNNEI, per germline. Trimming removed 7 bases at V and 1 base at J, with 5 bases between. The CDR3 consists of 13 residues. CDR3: CASTGSGANVLTF. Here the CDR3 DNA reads TGTGCCAGCACCGGTTCTGGGGCCAACGTCCTGACTTTC.

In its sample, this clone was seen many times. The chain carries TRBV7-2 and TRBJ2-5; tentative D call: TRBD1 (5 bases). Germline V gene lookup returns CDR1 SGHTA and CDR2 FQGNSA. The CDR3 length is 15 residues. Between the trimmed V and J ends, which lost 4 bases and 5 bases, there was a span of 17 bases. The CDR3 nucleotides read TGTGCCAGCAGCTCAACAGGCCCTTTATACGAGACCCAGTACTTC. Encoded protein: CASSSTGPLYETQYF.

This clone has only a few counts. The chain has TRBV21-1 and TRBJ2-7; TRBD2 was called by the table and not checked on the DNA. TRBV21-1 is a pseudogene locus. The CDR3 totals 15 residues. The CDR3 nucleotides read TGTGCCAGCAGCCCTCGCGGGCTAGCGTACTACGAGCAGTACTTC. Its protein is CASSPRGLAYYEQYF.

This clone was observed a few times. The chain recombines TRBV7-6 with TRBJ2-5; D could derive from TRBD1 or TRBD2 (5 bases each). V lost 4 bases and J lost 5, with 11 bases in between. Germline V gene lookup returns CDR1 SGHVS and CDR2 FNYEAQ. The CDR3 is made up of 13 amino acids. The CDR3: CASSSPGTETQYF. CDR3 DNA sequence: TGTGCCAGCAGCTCTCCGGGGACGGAGACCCAGTACTTC.

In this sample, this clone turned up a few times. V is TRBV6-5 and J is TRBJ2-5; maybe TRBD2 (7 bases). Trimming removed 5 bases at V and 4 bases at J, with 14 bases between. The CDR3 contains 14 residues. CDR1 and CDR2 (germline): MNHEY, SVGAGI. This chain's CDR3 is CASSPVGGAETQYF. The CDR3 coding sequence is TGTGCCAGCAGTCCTGTTGGGGGGGCAGAGACCCAGTACTTC.

In DNA, the CDR3 is TGTGCCAGCAGCCCCGGGACAGAGTCATTTCAGCCCCAGCATTTT. Its protein product is CASSPGTESFQPQHF. This chain uses TRBV5-4 with TRBJ1-5; 7 positions match TRBD1. This CDR3 is built from 15 residues. Germline V gene sequence: CDR1 SGHNT, CDR2 YYREEE (reference sequence). V lost 4 bases and J lost 6; bases outside the gene matches: 10.

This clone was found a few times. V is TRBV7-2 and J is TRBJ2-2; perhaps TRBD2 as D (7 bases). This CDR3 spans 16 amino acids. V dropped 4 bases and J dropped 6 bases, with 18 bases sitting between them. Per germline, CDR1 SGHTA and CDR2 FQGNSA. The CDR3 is CASSSSGGAGPGELFF. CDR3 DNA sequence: TGTGCCAGCAGCTCGTCGGGGGGCGCCGGGCCCGGGGAGCTGTTTTTT.

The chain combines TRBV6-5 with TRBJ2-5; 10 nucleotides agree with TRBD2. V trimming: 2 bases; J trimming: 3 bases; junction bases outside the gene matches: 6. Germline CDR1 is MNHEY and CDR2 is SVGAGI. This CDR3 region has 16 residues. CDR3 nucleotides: TGTGCCAGCAGTTACCCCCTAGCGGGGGAGGAAGAGACCCAGTACTTC. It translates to CASSYPLAGEEETQYF.